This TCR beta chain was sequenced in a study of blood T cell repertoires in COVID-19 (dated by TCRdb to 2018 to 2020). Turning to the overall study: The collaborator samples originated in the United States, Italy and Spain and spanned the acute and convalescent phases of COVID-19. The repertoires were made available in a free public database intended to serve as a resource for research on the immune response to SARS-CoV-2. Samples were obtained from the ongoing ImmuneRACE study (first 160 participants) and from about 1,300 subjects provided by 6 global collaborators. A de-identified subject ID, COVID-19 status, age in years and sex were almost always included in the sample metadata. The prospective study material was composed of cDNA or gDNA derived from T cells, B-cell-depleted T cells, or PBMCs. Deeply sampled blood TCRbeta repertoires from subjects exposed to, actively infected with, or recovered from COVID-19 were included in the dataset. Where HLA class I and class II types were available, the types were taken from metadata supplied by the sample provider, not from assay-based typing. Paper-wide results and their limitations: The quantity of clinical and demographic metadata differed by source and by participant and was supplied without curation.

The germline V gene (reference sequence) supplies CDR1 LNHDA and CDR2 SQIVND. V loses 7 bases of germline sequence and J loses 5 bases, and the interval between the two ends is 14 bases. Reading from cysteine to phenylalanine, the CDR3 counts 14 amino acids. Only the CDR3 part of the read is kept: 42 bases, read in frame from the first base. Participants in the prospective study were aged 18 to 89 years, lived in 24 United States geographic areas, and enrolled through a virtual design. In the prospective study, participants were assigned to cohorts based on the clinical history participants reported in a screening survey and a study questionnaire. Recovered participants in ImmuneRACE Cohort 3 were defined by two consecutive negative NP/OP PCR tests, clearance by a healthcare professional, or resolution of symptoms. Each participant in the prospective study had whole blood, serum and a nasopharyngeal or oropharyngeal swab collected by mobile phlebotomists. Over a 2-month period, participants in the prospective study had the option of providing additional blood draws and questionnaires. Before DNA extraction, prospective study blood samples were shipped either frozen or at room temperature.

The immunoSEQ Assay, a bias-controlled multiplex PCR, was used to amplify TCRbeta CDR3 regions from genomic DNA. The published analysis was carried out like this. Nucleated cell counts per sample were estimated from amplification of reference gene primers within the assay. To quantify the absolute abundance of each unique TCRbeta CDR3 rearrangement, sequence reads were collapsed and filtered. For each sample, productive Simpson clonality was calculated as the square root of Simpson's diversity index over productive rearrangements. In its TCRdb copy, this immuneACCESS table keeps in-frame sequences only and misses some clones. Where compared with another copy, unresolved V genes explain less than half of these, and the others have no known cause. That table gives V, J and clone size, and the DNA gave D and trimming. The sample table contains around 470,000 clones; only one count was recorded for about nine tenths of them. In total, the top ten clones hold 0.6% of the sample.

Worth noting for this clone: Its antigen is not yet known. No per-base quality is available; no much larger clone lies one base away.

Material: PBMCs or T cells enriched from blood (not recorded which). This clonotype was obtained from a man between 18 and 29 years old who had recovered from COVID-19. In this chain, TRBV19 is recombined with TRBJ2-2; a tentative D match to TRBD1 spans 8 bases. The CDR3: CASKNRGGTGELFF. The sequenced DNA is TGTGCCAGTAAAAACAGGGGGGGAACCGGGGAGCTGTTTTTT.